These 3 T cell receptor beta chains share one sample of origin, sequenced in a study of cytomegalovirus exposure and HLA in healthy donors. PCR was performed using 60 Vbeta and 13 Jbeta primers. Using immunoSEQ multiplex PCR, the repertoire was profiled, and TCRdb retains in-frame clones only, with some absent. The table shows 100,000 or so clones, with more than 75% occurring only once. The sequenced sample was PBMCs. Receptors were obtained from a man between 18 and 35 years old in good health and CMV-seronegative.

The V gene is TRBV7-6, the J gene TRBJ2-1; D uncertain. Germline CDR1 reads SGHVS; CDR2 reads FNYEAQ. The CDR3 runs 11 residues. Trimming left V 5 bases short and J 9 bases short, with 8 bases between. The CDR3 sequence: CASSRPGEQFF. The CDR3 DNA sequence: TGTGCCAGCAGCCGGCCGGGTGAGCAGTTCTTC.

The sample holds one count of this clone. V gene TRBV28 combines with J gene TRBJ2-7; 8 positions agree with TRBD2. This CDR3 has 13 residues. With 7 bases clipped from V and 1 base from J, the junction kept 3 bases outside the gene matches. The germline gives CDR1 MDHEN, CDR2 SYDVKM. Here the CDR3 DNA reads TGTGCCAGCACGGGGGGGCATTCCTACGAGCAGTACTTC. Amino acid sequence: CASTGGHSYEQYF.

V and J are TRBV11-2 and TRBJ1-5; D not resolved. The germline gives CDR1 SGHAT, CDR2 FQNNGV. The V and J ends lost 3 bases and 5 bases respectively, with 14 bases between them. The CDR3 has 15 amino acids. The CDR3 is CASSFGPKAHQPQHF. The CDR3 bases are TGTGCCAGCAGCTTTGGGCCCAAGGCGCATCAGCCCCAGCATTTT.